This TCR beta chain comes out of a study of glioma-infiltrating T cells. Broader study findings: Tissue-blood divergence was below expectation in non-neoplastic patients, above in gliomas.

Amplification of TCR alpha and beta CDR3 regions from RNA used iRepertoire nested multiplex PCR. Input was 100-400 ng of tissue mRNA or PBMC total RNA. One entry per CDR3 protein, called by TCRdb with MiXCR from the multiplex PCR reads. The sample gives approximately 89,000 distinct CDR3 sequences, under 30% of which show up once; 6.7% is in the top ten. Germline V CDR1 and CDR2: MGHRA, YSYEKL. This CDR3 has 17 amino acids. Remarks on this clonotype: Its matching antigen is unknown. Being one base from a much bigger clone, this may be a read error.

Source material: glioma tissue, nonneoplastic brain tissue, or PBMCs (not recorded which). The origin of this receptor is a human donor with low-grade glioma or glioblastoma, undergoing nonglioma brain surgery, or in good health (not recorded which). V is TRBV4-1 and J is TRBJ1-5; D uncertain. The CDR3 protein is CPSSQVSPLYSNQPQHF. The DNA of the CDR3 is TGCCCCAGCAGCCAAGTTTCCCCCCTTTATAGCAATCAGCCCCAGCATTTT.